Presented here are 27 T cell receptor beta chains from one specimen sequenced in a study of beta chain features in type 1 diabetes. Expressed TCRB transcripts were sequenced after all isolated RNA was converted to cDNA. Some clones are missing from TCRdb's copy, which holds only in-frame ones; the method was immunoSEQ multiplex PCR. Among hundreds of thousands of clones listed, around an eighth were seen once. Sequenced input: naive CD4+ T cells from blood. These receptors came from a woman aged 40 to 50 in good health.

This clone was found a few times. The chain recombines TRBV5-1 with TRBJ1-5; possibly TRBD1 for D (5 bases). CDR3 length: 19 residues. Germline CDR1 SGHRS, CDR2 YFSETQ. Trimming shortened V by 0 bases and J by 4 bases, and 23 bases separated the two germline ends. The CDR3 DNA is TGCGCCAGCAGCTTGGGGGGGGGAAGAGGTAAACCCTGGAATCAGCCCCAGCATTTT. Translating it yields CASSLGGGRGKPWNQPQHF.

The chain links TRBV27 to TRBJ2-5, with 7 positions matching TRBD1. V was clipped by 6 bases and J by 4 bases; unmatched bases: 14. The CDR3 contains 16 residues. Germline V CDR1 and CDR2: MNHEY, SMNVEV (reference sequence). CDR3 nucleotide sequence: TGTGCCAGCAGCCAGCCCGGACAGGCTGATCGAGAGACCCAGTACTTC. Its translation is CASSQPGQADRETQYF.

This clone was seen only a few times. This rearrangement joins TRBV18 to TRBJ1-5; TRBD1 matches at 7 bases. The germline V gene encodes CDR1 KGHSH and CDR2 LQKENI. V lost 4 bases to trimming and J lost 14 bases; unmatched junction nucleotides: 8. The CDR3 has 12 residues. CDR3 nucleotides: TGTGCCAGCTCACGAGACCCGGGACAGAAGCATTTT. Protein product: CASSRDPGQKHF.

This clone was counted between two and nine times. The chain has TRBV6-5 and TRBJ1-6, with TRBD1 matching over 7 bases. Germline loops: CDR1 MNHEY, CDR2 SVGAGI. The CDR3 contains 15 residues. J gave up 3 bases and V 5 bases, and 4 bases lay outside the gene matches. The CDR3 DNA is TGTGCCAGCAGTGCGCGGACAGGCTATAATTCACCCCTCCACTTT. Its translation: CASSARTGYNSPLHF.

This clone was counted between two and nine times. The chain combines TRBV13 with TRBJ2-7; tentative D call: TRBD2 (6 bases). The germline V and J ends were trimmed by 5 bases and 3 bases, with 14 bases remaining between them. CDR3 length equals 14 residues. Per the germline V gene, CDR1 is PRHDT and CDR2 is FYEKMQ (reference sequence). CDR3 amino acids: CASSTNLADYEQYF. In nucleotides, the CDR3 is TGTGCCAGCAGCACGAACTTAGCGGACTACGAGCAGTACTTC.

The chain combines TRBV2 with TRBJ2-5, with 7 bases fitting TRBD1. Per the germline V gene, CDR1 is SNHLY and CDR2 is FYNNEI. V lost 6 bases to trimming and J lost 1 base; unmatched junction nucleotides: 8. This CDR3 region has 15 residues. The CDR3 is CASRGITGAQETQYF. The CDR3 nucleotides read TGTGCCAGCAGGGGAATCACAGGGGCCCAAGAGACCCAGTACTTC.

This clone was seen a handful of times. The chain is built from TRBV18 and TRBJ2-3; weak D call: TRBD1 (6 bases). CDR1 is KGHSH, CDR2 LQKENI, per germline. Trimming cost V 1 base and J 4 bases, with 15 bases left between them. This CDR3 region has 16 residues. The CDR3 is CASSPQPGHLADTQYF. Here the CDR3 DNA reads TGTGCCAGCTCACCACAGCCGGGACATTTAGCAGATACGCAGTATTTT.

This chain connects TRBV4-3 to TRBJ2-7; weak D call: TRBD1 (5 bases). V gave up 0 bases and J gave up 7 bases, with 10 bases separating them. Germline CDR1 and CDR2: LGHNA and YSLEER. This CDR3 has 13 residues. CDR3: CASSQDTHREQYF. The CDR3 DNA reads TGCGCCAGCAGCCAAGACACTCACAGGGAGCAGTACTTC.

In its sample, this clone was seen a few times. The chain combines TRBV7-9 with TRBJ1-1; TRBD1 matches 8 bases. The germline gives CDR1 SEHNR, CDR2 FQNEAQ (reference sequence). This CDR3 is built from 14 residues. Trimming removed 3 bases from V and 6 bases from J; junction bases left unmatched: 6. CDR3 nucleotide sequence: TGTGCCAGCAGCTTCGACAGGGGCTCGTCTGAAGCTTTCTTT. This encodes CASSFDRGSSEAFF.

The chain combines TRBV4-1 with TRBJ1-5, with 7 nucleotides matching TRBD1. CDR1 is MGHRA and CDR2 is YSYEKL in the germline V gene. Trimming cost V 1 base and J 6 bases; bases outside gene matches: 6. The CDR3 totals 15 residues. The CDR3 bases are TGCGCCAGCAGCCAAGTGCAGGGGGTGGGTCAGCCCCAGCATTTT. Translating gives CASSQVQGVGQPQHF.

The table lists this clone with a few counts. The chain has TRBV9 and TRBJ2-7, with D tentatively TRBD1 (6 bases). This CDR3 has 15 residues. V lost 3 bases, J lost 3 bases, and 16 bases lay in between. Germline assignment: CDR1 SGDLS and CDR2 YYNGEE. The CDR3 sequence is CASSASRDTFYEQYF. CDR3 DNA sequence: TGTGCCAGCAGCGCCAGCCGGGACACGTTCTACGAGCAGTACTTC.

This chain connects TRBV11-2 to TRBJ1-2; 11 bases are shared with TRBD1. J was trimmed by 4 bases and V by 3 bases; bases with no gene match: 7. There are 16 residues in the CDR3. Per germline, CDR1 SGHAT and CDR2 FQNNGV. Here the CDR3 reads CASSLDRGRQGYGYTF. The DNA of the CDR3 is TGTGCCAGCAGCTTGGACAGGGGGCGACAGGGCTATGGCTACACCTTC.

In its sample, this clone was seen a few times. The genes are TRBV6-1 and TRBJ2-1; a possible D gene is TRBD1 (5 bases). Trimming pared 5 bases from V and 2 bases from J, leaving 16 bases between. This CDR3 contains 16 residues. CDR1 and CDR2 (germline): MNHNS, SASEGT. CDR3: CASSQGHSTTYNEQFF. CDR3 nucleotide sequence: TGTGCCAGCAGTCAAGGACACTCTACCACCTACAATGAGCAGTTCTTC.

The V and J genes are TRBV5-1 and TRBJ2-5; no clear D gene. The germline gives CDR1 SGHRS, CDR2 YFSETQ. The CDR3 extends over 13 amino acids. V lost 4 bases, J lost 2 bases, and 9 bases lay in between. The CDR3 region has the DNA TGCGCCAGCAGCACGGGTCAACAAGAGACCCAGTACTTC. It codes for CASSTGQQETQYF.

V and J are TRBV5-4 and TRBJ1-3; D not certain. The germline gives CDR1 SGHNT, CDR2 YYREEE (reference sequence). V lost 4 bases, J lost 1 base, and 9 bases lay in between. This CDR3 has 14 residues. CDR3 nucleotides: TGTGCCAGCAGCCGAGCTTCGTCTGGAAACACCATATATTTT. Translation: CASSRASSGNTIYF.

This clone was counted between two and nine times. The chain couples TRBV6-4 to TRBJ1-2; the match to TRBD1 covers 9 bases. The germline CDR1 and CDR2 sequences are MRHNA and SNTAGT. J gave up 4 bases and V 5 bases, and 5 bases lay outside the gene matches. CDR3 length: 14 amino acids. As DNA, the CDR3 is TGTGCCAGCAGTCCCACAGGGGGCGGCTATGGCTACACCTTC. Residues: CASSPTGGGYGYTF.

The chain is built from TRBV5-1 and TRBJ1-2, with 9 bases identical to TRBD1. Trimming cost V 0 bases and J 7 bases; bases outside gene matches: 4. The CDR3 has 14 residues. Germline loops: CDR1 SGHRS, CDR2 YFSETQ. For the CDR3, the DNA is TGCGCCAGCAGCTTGGACAGGGGGCAAAGTGGCTACACCTTC. It is translated as CASSLDRGQSGYTF.

This clone occurred many times. V and J are TRBV10-3 and TRBJ1-2; 7 bases are a match to TRBD1. This CDR3 contains 12 residues. With 4 bases clipped from V and 6 bases from J, the junction kept 2 bases outside the gene matches. The germline V gene has CDR1 ENHRY and CDR2 SYGVKD. The CDR3 loop reads CAISGQGDGYTF. The CDR3 bases are TGTGCCATCAGTGGACAGGGTGATGGCTACACCTTC.

This chain joins TRBV5-1 and TRBJ1-5; 8 positions match TRBD1. V shed 4 bases and J 2 bases; nucleotides not matched to a gene: 5. There are 15 residues in the CDR3. Germline V lookup: CDR1 SGHRS, CDR2 YFSETQ. The CDR3 nucleotides read TGCGCCAGCAGCACGGGACAGGAGGGCAATCAGCCCCAGCATTTT. Its protein product is CASSTGQEGNQPQHF.

This clone was found a few times. The chain joins TRBV4-1 to TRBJ2-7; D not certain. The CDR3 contains 15 residues. Germline V CDR1 and CDR2: MGHRA, YSYEKL. Trimming removed 0 bases at V and 2 bases at J, with 11 bases between. The CDR3 loop reads CASSQDRLFAYEQYF. CDR3 nucleotides: TGCGCCAGCAGCCAAGATAGACTGTTCGCCTACGAGCAGTACTTC.

The chain employs TRBV9 and TRBJ2-1, with 8 bases lining up with TRBD1. V was pared by 2 bases and J by 2 bases, with 6 bases of the junction left unmatched. The length of the CDR3 is 16 residues. Germline assignment: CDR1 SGDLS and CDR2 YYNGEE. CDR3 nucleotides: TGTGCCAGCAGCGTCGGGACAGGCGATGCCTACAATGAGCAGTTCTTC. The encoded protein is CASSVGTGDAYNEQFF.

This clone was recorded a few times. The V and J genes are TRBV2 and TRBJ1-1; D is unclear. In germline, CDR1 is SNHLY, CDR2 FYNNEI. This CDR3 comprises 13 residues. Trimming stripped 2 bases from V and 6 bases from J, with 10 bases between. CDR3 sequence reads: CASSESASSEAFF. DNA for the CDR3: TGTGCCAGCAGTGAATCCGCCAGTTCTGAAGCTTTCTTT.

V usage is TRBV5-6 and J usage is TRBJ1-5; maybe TRBD1 (5 bases). Per the germline V gene, CDR1 is SGHDT and CDR2 is YYEEEE. The CDR3 length is 13 residues. V lost 6 bases and J 6 bases, leaving 13 bases between the germline ends. The CDR3 bases are TGTGCCAGCACCCGGGGGGAGTCTCAGCCCCAGCATTTT. Translation: CASTRGESQPQHF.

This clone was observed a handful of times. The CDR3 region has the DNA TGTGCCAGCAGCTTGGAGGGCAGGGTTCATTCACCCCTCCACTTT. It is translated as CASSLEGRVHSPLHF. The chain is built from TRBV5-4 and TRBJ1-6; TRBD1 might be the D (5 bases). Germline V gene sequence: CDR1 SGHNT, CDR2 YYREEE (reference sequence). CDR3 length: 15 amino acids. Trimming stripped 0 bases from V and 8 bases from J, with 12 bases between.

This clone was detected a few times. This chain joins TRBV9 and TRBJ2-3, with D unresolved. Germline V lookup: CDR1 SGDLS, CDR2 YYNGEE. The CDR3 consists of 15 residues. Trimming took 0 bases from V and 6 from J, leaving 14 bases between them. The CDR3 loop reads CASSVGPQPRDTQYF. The DNA of the CDR3 is TGTGCCAGCAGCGTAGGACCACAGCCCAGGGATACGCAGTATTTT.

This clone has just a few counts. The rearrangement links TRBV10-3 to TRBJ1-2, with 8 bases aligning to TRBD1. Germline V gene data show CDR1 as ENHRY and CDR2 as SYGVKD. The J segment lost 4 bases and the V segment lost 4 bases, leaving 8 bases of the junction unmatched. The CDR3 runs 15 residues. CDR3 residues: CAISGGQGRGYGYTF. The CDR3 region has the DNA TGTGCCATCAGTGGCGGACAGGGCAGGGGCTATGGCTACACCTTC.

The CDR3 nucleotides read TGTGCCAGCAGCCGCCAGGGACTAGCGGGGGGTCCCAATGAGCAGTTCTTC. Its protein is CASSRQGLAGGPNEQFF. The rearrangement uses TRBV13 and TRBJ2-1, with TRBD2 identical over 15 bases. The CDR3 extends over 17 amino acids. The germline CDR1 and CDR2 sequences are PRHDT and FYEKMQ (reference sequence). The trim removed 5 bases at V and 6 bases at J, leaving 8 bases unmatched. The full variable domain, its missing parts supplied by reference TRBV13 and TRBJ2-1, is AAGVIQSPRHLIKEKRETATLKCYPIPRHDTVYWYQQGPGQDPQFLISFYEKMQSDKGSIPDRFSAQQFSDYHSELNMSSLELGDSALYFCASSRQGLAGGPNEQFFGPGTRLTVL.